The rows below give T cell receptor beta chains drawn from one sample of a study of cytomegalovirus exposure and HLA in healthy donors. Produced via immunoSEQ multiplex PCR; TCRdb's table is partial and in-frame only. Here the sample spans 150,000 to 200,000 clones, 80% to 85% being singletons. Sequencing used PBMCs. The receptors originated from a man aged 45-65 years in good health and CMV-seropositive. The conserved cysteine and the conserved F or W are not part of the CDR3 here. A D gene is named only where the DNA matches it firmly. Some rows have no size entry. The others give once, few or many, or a class for an expanded clone.

. TRBJ2-6 TRBV5-1 TRBD1 ASTTGTGIGSGANVLT
. TRBJ2-7 TRBV7-2 . ASSLSSYEQY
. TRBJ2-5 TRBV29-1 TRBD1 SVHRQGKQETQY
. TRBJ1-1 TRBV10-3 TRBD1 AISVTGDTEAF
once TRBJ1-6 TRBV27 TRBD1 ASSRDRAAYNSPLH
. TRBJ2-1 TRBV10-3 TRBD2 AISAGGGANEQF
. TRBJ1-2 TRBV11-2 TRBD1 ASSPGQGYGYT
. TRBJ1-6 TRBV2 . ASSDRSQSPLH
. TRBJ2-1 TRBV27 . ASRDPREPYNEQF
. TRBJ2-7 TRBV11-2 . ASSKTGGPYEQY
. TRBJ1-2 TRBV28 . ASSPHQLGYT
. TRBJ1-1 TRBV5-1 . ASSWRDGRTTEAF
. TRBJ2-1 TRBV27 . ASSLTGSVYNEQF
. TRBJ2-2 TRBV7-8 . ASTSTGLNTGELF
. TRBJ2-1 TRBV28 TRBD1 ASTSDGTGTYNEQF
. TRBJ2-5 TRBV5-1 . ASSLLELRTQY
once TRBJ1-2 TRBV28 TRBD1 ASSGGQYYGYT
. TRBJ2-1 TRBV7-8 . ASSLRRGRLSSYNEQF
. TRBJ2-7 TRBV6-5 TRBD1 ASSRDSAEQY
. TRBJ1-4 TRBV5-1 . ASSFGVGGTEKLF
. TRBJ1-3 TRBV9 . ASSREGTGNTIY
. TRBJ2-3 TRBV7-4 TRBD2 ASSLVAPGLAGGTQY
. TRBJ2-7 TRBV27 . ASSLFTGAYEQY
. TRBJ2-3 TRBV27 TRBD2 ASSLTPSGDSTDTQY
. TRBJ2-2 TRBV23-1 TRBD2 ASSHWAGGSTGELF
. TRBJ2-7 TRBV28 . ASSFRGGLSYEQY
. TRBJ1-1 TRBV5-6 . ASSLGGLNTEAF
. TRBJ1-5 TRBV7-2 TRBD1 ASSSSGTGNQPQH
. TRBJ2-1 TRBV9 . ASSPVSYNEQF
. TRBJ2-1 TRBV5-1 TRBD1 ASSGGTGSSYNEQF
once TRBJ2-7 TRBV5-1 TRBD2 ASSLAGKASGGAYEQY
few TRBJ1-5 TRBV5-1 . ASSLDGSGNQPQH
. TRBJ2-3 TRBV28 TRBD1 ASPPRQGDTDTQY
. TRBJ2-1 TRBV7-2 TRBD2 ASSSGRAGDNEQF
once TRBJ1-5 TRBV6-5 TRBD1 ASSREKTGDQPQH
. TRBJ2-5 TRBV7-7 . ASSPKGGSRIQETQY
. TRBJ2-7 TRBV29-1 TRBD1 SVEVGTGGSEQY
. TRBJ1-3 TRBV4-2 . ASSQVGFKGASGNTIY
. TRBJ2-7 TRBV5-4 TRBD2 ASSVGLAGSYEQY
. TRBJ2-1 TRBV9 . ASSPPGRRGLSYNEQF
. TRBJ2-7 TRBV4-2 . ASSQEISRVNEQY
. . TRBV7-9 . ASSLEPGPGNTIY
. TRBJ2-7 TRBV29-1 TRBD2 SAGLAPLGEQY
. TRBJ2-7 TRBV9 . ASSVGAGLTTYEQY
few TRBJ2-7 TRBV25-1 . ASSESGSYEQY
. TRBJ2-5 TRBV7-8 . ASSSGGERKTQY
few TRBJ1-5 TRBV28 TRBD1 ASSLPQGAGQPQH
once TRBJ1-6 TRBV7-8 TRBD1 ASSLGTGEGSPLH
. TRBJ2-2 TRBV28 . ASSLRGTRNTGELF